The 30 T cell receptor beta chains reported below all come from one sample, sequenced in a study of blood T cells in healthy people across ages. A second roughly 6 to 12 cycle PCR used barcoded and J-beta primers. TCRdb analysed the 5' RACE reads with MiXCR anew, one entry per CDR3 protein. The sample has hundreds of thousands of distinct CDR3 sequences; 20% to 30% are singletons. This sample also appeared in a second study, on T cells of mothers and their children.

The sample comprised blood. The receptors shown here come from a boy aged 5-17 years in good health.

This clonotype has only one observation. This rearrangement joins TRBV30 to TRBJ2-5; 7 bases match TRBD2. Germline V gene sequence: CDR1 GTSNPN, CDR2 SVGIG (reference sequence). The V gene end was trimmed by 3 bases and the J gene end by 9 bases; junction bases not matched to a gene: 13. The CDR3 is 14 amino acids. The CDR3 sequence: CAWSPGTSEEAQYF. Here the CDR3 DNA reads TGTGCCTGGAGCCCAGGAACTAGCGAGGAGGCCCAGTACTTC.

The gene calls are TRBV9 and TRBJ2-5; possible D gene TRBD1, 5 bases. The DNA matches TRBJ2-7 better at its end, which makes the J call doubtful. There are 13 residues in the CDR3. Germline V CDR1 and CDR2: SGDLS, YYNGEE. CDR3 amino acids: CASSVAPQGEQYF. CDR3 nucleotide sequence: TGTGCCAGCAGCGTAGCACCCCAGGGCGAGCAGTACTTC.

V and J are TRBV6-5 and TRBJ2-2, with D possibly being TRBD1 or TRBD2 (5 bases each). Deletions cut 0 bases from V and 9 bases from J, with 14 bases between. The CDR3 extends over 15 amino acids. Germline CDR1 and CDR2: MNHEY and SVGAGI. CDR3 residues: CASSYSYAGARELFF. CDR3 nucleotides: TGTGCCAGCAGTTACTCTTACGCCGGGGCCCGGGAGCTGTTTTTT.

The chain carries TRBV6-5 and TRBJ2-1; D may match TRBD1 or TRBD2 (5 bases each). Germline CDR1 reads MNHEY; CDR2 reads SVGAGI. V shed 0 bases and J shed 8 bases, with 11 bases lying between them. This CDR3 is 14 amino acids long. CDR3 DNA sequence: TGTGCCAGCAGTTACTCGTCGGGGCGGGATGAGCAGTTCTTC. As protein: CASSYSSGRDEQFF.

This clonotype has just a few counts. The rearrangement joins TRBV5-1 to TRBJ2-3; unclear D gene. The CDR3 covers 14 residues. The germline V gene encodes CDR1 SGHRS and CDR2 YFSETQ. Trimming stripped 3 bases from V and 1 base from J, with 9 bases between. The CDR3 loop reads CASSSDGGTDTQYF. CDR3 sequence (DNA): TGCGCCAGCAGCTCGGACGGCGGCACAGATACGCAGTATTTT.

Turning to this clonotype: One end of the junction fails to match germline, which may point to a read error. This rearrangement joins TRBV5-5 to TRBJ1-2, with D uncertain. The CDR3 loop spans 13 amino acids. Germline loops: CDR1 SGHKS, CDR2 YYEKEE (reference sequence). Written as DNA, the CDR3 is TGTGCCAGCAGCTTCGAGGAGGGCAGAGTAGAGCCCTTC. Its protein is CASSFEEGRVEPF. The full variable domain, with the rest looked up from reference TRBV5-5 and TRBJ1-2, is DAGVTQSPTHLIKTRGQQVTLRCSPISGHKSVSWYQQVLGQGPQFIFQYYEKEERGRGNFPDRFSARQFPNYSSELNVNALLLGDSALYLCASSFEEGRVEPFGSGTRLTVV.

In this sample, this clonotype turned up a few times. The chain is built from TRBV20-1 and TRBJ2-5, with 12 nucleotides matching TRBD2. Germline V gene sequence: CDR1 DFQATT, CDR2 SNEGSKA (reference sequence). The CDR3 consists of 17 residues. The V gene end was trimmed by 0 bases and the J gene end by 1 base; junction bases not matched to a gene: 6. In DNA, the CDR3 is TGCAGTGCTAGAGATCGACTAGCGGGGGCCCTCCAAGAGACCCAGTACTTC. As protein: CSARDRLAGALQETQYF.

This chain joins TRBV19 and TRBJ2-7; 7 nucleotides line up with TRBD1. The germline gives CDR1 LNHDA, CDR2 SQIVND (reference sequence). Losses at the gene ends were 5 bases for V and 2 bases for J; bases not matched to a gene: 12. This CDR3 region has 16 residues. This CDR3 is CASSGEPDRPAYEQYF. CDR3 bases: TGTGCCAGTAGTGGCGAACCGGACAGGCCAGCCTACGAGCAGTACTTC.

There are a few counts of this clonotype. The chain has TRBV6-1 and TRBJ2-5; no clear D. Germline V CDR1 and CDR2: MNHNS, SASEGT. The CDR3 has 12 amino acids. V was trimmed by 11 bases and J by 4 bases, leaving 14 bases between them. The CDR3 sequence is CAGTTEAETQYF. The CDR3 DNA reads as TGTGCCGGAACTACTGAGGCAGAGACCCAGTACTTC.

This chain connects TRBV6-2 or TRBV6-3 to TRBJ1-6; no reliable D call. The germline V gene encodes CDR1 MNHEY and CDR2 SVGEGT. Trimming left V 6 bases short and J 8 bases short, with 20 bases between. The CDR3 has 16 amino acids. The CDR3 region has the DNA TGTGCCAGCAGGATTGCGAACTCCGGGCCGTATTCACCCCTCCACTTT. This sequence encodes CASRIANSGPYSPLHF.

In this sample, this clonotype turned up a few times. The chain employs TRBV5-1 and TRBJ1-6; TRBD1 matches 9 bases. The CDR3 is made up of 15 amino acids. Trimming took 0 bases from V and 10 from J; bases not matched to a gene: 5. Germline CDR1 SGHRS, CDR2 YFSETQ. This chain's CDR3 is CASSLAGQGVSPLHF. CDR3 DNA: TGCGCCAGCAGCTTGGCGGGACAGGGCGTCTCACCCCTCCACTTT.

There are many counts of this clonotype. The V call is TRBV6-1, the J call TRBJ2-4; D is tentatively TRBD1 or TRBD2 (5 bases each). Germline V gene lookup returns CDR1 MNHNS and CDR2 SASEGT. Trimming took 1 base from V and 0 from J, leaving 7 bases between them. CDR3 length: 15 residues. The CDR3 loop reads CASSEGGGAKNIQYF. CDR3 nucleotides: TGTGCCAGCAGTGAAGGTGGGGGAGCCAAAAACATTCAGTACTTC.

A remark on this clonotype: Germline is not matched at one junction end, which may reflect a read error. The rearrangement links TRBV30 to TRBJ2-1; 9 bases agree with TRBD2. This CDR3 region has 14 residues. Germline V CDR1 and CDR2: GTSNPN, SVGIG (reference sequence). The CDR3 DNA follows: TGCGCCTGGGAATTAGCGGGGGCTGTAAATGAGCAGTTCTTC. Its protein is CAWELAGAVNEQFF.

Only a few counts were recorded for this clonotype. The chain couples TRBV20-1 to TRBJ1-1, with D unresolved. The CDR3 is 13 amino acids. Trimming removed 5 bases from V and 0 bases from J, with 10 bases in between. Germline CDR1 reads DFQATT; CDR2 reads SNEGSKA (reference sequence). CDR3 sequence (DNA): TGCAGTGCTCGGATAAGTCTGAACACTGAAGCTTTCTTT. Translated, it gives CSARISLNTEAFF.

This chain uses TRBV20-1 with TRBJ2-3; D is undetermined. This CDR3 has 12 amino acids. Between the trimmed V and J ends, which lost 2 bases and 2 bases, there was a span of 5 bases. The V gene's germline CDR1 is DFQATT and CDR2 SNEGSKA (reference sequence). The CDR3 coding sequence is TGCAGTGCTAGATCAATCACAGATACGCAGTATTTT. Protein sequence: CSARSITDTQYF.

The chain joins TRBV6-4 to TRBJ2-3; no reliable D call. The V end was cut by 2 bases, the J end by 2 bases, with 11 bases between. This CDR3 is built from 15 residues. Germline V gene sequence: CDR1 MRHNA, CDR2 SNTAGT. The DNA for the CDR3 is TGTGCCAGCAGTGACGCAGTGAGTGACACAGATACGCAGTATTTT. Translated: CASSDAVSDTDTQYF.

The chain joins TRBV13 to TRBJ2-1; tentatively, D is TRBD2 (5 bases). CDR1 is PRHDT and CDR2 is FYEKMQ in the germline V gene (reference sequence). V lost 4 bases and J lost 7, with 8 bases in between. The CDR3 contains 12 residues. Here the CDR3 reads CASSYQRNEQFF. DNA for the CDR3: TGTGCCAGCAGCTACCAGCGGAATGAGCAGTTCTTC.

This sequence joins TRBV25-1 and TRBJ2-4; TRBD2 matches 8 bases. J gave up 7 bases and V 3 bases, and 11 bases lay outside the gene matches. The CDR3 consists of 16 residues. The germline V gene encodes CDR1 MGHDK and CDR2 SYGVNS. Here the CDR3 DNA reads TGTGCCAGCAGTGATACTACTCGGGAGGGAGGGAACATTCAGTACTTC. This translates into CASSDTTREGGNIQYF.

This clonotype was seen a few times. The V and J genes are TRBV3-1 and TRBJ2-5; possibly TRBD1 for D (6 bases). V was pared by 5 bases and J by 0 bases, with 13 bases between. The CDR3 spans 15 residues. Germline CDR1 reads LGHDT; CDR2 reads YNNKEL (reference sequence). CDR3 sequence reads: CASSGGQRYQETQYF. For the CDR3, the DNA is TGTGCCAGCAGCGGCGGACAGAGGTACCAAGAGACCCAGTACTTC.

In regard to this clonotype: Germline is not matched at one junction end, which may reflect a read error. The CDR3 DNA follows: TGTGTCAGCAGTCGTCCCGGGACAGACTTCTACGAGCAGTACTTC. Amino acids: CVSSRPGTDFYEQYF. This sequence joins TRBV6-1 and TRBJ2-7, with 7 bases that match TRBD1. This CDR3 has 15 amino acids. Germline V gives CDR1 MNHNS, CDR2 SASEGT.

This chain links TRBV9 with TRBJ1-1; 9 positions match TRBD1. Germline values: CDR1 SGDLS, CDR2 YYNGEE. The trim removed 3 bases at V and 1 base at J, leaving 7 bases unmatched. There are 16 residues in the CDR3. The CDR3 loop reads CASSGTGVAANTEAFF. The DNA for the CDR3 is TGTGCCAGCAGCGGGACAGGGGTAGCGGCGAACACTGAAGCTTTCTTT.

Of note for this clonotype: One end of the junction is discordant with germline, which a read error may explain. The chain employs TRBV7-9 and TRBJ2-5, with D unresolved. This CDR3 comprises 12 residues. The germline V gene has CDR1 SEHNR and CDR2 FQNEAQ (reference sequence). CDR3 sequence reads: CASSLSGETLYF. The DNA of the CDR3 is TGTGCCAGCTCATTGTCCGGAGAGACCCTGTACTTC.

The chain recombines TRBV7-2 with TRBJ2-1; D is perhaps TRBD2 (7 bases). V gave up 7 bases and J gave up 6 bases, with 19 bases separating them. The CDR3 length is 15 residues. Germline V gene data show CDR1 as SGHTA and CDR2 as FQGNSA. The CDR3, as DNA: TGTGCCAGCATCAAGAGGGAGGGGGGCCGCAATGAGCAGTTCTTC. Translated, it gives CASIKREGGRNEQFF.

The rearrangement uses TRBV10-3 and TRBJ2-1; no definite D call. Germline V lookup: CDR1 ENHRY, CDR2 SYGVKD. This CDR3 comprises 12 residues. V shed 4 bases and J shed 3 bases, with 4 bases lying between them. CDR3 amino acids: CAISGIYNEQFF. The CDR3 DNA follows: TGTGCCATCAGTGGGATCTACAATGAGCAGTTCTTC.

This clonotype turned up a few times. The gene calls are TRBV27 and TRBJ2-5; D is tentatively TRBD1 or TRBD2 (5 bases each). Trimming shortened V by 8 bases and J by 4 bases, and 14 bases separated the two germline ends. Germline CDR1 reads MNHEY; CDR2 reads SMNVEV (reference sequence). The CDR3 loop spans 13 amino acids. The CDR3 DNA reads TGTGCCAGCCGTCTTCCCGGGGCAGAGACCCAGTACTTC. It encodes CASRLPGAETQYF.

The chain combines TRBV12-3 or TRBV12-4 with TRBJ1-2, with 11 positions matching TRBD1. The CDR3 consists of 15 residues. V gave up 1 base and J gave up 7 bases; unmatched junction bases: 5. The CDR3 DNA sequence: TGTGCCAGCAGTTTAGGGGGACAGGGGGAGTTTGGCTACACCTTC. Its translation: CASSLGGQGEFGYTF.

The CDR3 nucleotides read TGTGCCAGCAGCCCCACCCCAATGAACACTGAAGCTTTCTTT. This sequence encodes CASSPTPMNTEAFF. The chain employs TRBV9 and TRBJ1-1; D gene unclear. The germline V and J ends were trimmed by 4 bases and 0 bases, with 10 bases remaining between them. CDR1 and CDR2 (germline): SGDLS, YYNGEE. The CDR3 covers 14 residues.

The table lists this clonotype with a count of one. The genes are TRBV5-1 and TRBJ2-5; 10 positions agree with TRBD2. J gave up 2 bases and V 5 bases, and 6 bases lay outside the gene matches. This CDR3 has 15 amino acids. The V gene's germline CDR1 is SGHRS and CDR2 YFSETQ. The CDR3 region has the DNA TGCGCCAGCAGACCTAGCGGGAGAGAACAAGAGACCCAGTACTTC. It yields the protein CASRPSGREQETQYF.

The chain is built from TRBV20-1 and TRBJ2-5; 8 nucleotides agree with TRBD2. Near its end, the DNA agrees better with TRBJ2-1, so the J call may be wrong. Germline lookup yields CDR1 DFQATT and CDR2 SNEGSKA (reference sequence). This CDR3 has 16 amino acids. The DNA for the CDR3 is TGCAGTGCTAGCGGAGTGGGGACTAGGACCTACAATGAGCAGTTCTTC. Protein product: CSASGVGTRTYNEQFF.

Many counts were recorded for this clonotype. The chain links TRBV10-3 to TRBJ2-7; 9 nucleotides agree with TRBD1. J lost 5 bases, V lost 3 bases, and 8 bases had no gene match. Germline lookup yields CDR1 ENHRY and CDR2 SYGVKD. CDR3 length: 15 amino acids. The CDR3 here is CAISDSGTGYNEQYF. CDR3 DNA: TGTGCCATCAGTGACTCCGGGACAGGGTACAACGAGCAGTACTTC.